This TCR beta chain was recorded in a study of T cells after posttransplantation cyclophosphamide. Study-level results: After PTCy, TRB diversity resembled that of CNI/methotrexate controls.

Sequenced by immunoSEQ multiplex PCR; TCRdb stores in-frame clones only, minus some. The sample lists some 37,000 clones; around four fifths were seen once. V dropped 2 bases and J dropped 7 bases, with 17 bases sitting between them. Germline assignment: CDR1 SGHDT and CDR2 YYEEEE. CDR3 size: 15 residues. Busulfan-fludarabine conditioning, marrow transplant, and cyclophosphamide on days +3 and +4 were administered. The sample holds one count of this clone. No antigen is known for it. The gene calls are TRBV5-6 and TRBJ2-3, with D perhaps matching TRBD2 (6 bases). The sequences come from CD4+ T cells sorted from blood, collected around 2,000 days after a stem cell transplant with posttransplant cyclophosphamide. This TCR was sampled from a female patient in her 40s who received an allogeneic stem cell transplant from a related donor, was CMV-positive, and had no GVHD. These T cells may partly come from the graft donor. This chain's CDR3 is CASSFWRGPGNTQYF. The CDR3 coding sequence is TGTGCCAGCAGCTTTTGGCGGGGCCCTGGAAATACGCAGTATTTT. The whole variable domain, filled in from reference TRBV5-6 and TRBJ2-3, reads DAGVTQSPTHLIKTRGQQVTLRCSPKSGHDTVSWYQQALGQGPQFIFQYYEEEERQRGNFPDRFSGHQFPNYSSELNVNALLLGDSALYLCASSFWRGPGNTQYFGPGTRLTVL.